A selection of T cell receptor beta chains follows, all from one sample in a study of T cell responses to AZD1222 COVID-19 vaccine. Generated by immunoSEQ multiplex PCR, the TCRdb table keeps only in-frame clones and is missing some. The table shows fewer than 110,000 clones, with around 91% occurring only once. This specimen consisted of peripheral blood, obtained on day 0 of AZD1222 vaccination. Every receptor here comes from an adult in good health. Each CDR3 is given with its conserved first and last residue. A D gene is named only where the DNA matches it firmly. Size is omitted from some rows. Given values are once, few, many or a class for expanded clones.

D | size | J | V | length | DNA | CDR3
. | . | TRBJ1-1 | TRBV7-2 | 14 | TGTGCCAGCAGCTTAAGTCAGGGTCGCACTGAAGCTTTCTTT | CASSLSQGRTEAFF
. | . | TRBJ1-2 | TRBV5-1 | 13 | TGCGCCAGCAGCCTACCGGACAGTTATGGCTACACCTTC | CASSLPDSYGYTF
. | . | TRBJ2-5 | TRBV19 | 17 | TGTGCCAGTAGTATCAGGTCTTCGGGACTCTCCCAAGAGACCCAGTACTTC | CASSIRSSGLSQETQYF
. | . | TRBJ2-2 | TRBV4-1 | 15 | TGCGCCAGCAGCCAACTTTCGACGGGCACCGGGGAGCTGTTTTTT | CASSQLSTGTGELFF
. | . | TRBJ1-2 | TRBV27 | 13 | TGTGCCAGCAGCCCCCGAGGTGTGAATGGCTACACCTTC | CASSPRGVNGYTF
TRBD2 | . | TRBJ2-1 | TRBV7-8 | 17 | TGTGCCAGCAGCTTAGGGGGGCCGACTAGCGGGTACAATGAGCAGTTCTTC | CASSLGGPTSGYNEQFF
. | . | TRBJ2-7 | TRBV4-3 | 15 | TGCGCCAGCAGCCAAGACAGGGGCTTCCGCTACGAGCAGTACTTC | CASSQDRGFRYEQYF
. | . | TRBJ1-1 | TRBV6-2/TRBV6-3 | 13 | TGTGCCAGCAGTCCACGAGGACACTCTGAAGCTTTCTTT | CASSPRGHSEAFF
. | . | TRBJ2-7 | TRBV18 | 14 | TGTGCCAGCTCACCACCTGCAGGGGACTACGAGCAGTACTTC | CASSPPAGDYEQYF
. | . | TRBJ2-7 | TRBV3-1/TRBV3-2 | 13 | TGTGCCAGCAGCCAAGCCAGCTCCTACGAGCAGTACTTC | CASSQASSYEQYF
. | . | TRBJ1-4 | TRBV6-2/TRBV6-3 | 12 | TGTGCCAGCAGTTACTCAGCGGGAAAACTGTTTTTT | CASSYSAGKLFF
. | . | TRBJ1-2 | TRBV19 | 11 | TGTGCCAGTGCAGAAGGGCTTGGCTACACCTTC | CASAEGLGYTF
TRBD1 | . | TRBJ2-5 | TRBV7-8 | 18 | TGTGCCAGCAGCCCCCCAATTCGGACAGGGGGAGGGAGAGAGACCCAGTACTTC | CASSPPIRTGGGRETQYF
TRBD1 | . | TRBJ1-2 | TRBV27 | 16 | TGTGCCAGCAGTTTTATAGACAGGGGGCATACGAATGGCTACACCTTC | CASSFIDRGHTNGYTF
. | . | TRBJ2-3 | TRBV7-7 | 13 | TGTGCTAGCAGCTTAGGCACCCTTGATACGCAGTATTTT | CASSLGTLDTQYF
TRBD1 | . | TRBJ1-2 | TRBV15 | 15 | TGTGCCACCAGCAGAGATTCAGGGGGTCCGTTGGGCTACACCTTC | CATSRDSGGPLGYTF
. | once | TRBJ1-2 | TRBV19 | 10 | TGTGCCAGTACTAACTATGGCTACACCTTC | CASTNYGYTF
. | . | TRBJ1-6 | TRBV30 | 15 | TGTGCCTGGAGGGGAGAGTTGACCTATAATTCACCCCTCCACTTT | CAWRGELTYNSPLHF
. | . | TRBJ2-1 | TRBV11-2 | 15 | TGTGCCAGCAGCTTAGACCAACGCAGGTTCAATGAGCAGTTCTTC | CASSLDQRRFNEQFF
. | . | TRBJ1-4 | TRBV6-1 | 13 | TGTGCCAGCAGTGAACAGGTTAATGAAAAACTGTTTTTT | CASSEQVNEKLFF
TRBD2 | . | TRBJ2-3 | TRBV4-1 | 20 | TGCGCCAGCAGCCAAGATCGTGGAGCGGGGGGGCCTTCCGCCACAGATACGCAGTATTTT | CASSQDRGAGGPSATDTQYF
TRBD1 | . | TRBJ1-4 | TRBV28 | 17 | TGTGCCAGCAGGCCGCACCCTCGTGACAGGGATTACGAAAAACTGTTTTTT | CASRPHPRDRDYEKLFF
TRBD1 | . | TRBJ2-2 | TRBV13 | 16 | TGTGCCAGCAGCCAAACGACAGGGAAATTCAGCGGGGAGCTGTTTTTT | CASSQTTGKFSGELFF
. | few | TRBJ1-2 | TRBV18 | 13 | TGTGCCAGCTCACCGGACAGCAACTATGGCTACACCTTC | CASSPDSNYGYTF
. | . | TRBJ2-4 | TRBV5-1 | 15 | TGCGCCAGCAGCTTGGCCAGGGGGGATCTGGACATTCAGTACTTC | CASSLARGDLDIQYF
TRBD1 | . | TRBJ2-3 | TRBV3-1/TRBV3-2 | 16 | TGTGCCAGCAGCCTCTTAGGACAGGGGTACACAGATACGCAGTATTTT | CASSLLGQGYTDTQYF
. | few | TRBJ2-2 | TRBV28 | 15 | TGTGCCAGCAGTTTACAAGGACAGACTACCGGGGAGCTGTTTTTT | CASSLQGQTTGELFF
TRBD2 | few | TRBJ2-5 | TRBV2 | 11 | TGTGCCAGTGGGGGGGAAGAGACCCAGTACTTC | CASGGEETQYF
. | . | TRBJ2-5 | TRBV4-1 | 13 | TGCGCCAGCAGCCAAGCGCTCCAAGAGACCCAGTACTTC | CASSQALQETQYF
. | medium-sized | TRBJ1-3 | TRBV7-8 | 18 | TGTGCCAGCAGCTTAGTAGGCCAGGGGCTTGGGGCTGGAAACACCATATATTTT | CASSLVGQGLGAGNTIYF
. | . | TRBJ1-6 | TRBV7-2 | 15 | TGTGCCAGCAGCTTAATTAGCTCCTATAATTCACCCCTCCACTTT | CASSLISSYNSPLHF
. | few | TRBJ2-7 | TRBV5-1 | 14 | TGCGCCAGCAGCTTGGCCGGGCGTGTCTACGAGCAGTACTTC | CASSLAGRVYEQYF
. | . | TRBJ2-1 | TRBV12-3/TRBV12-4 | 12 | TGTGCCAGCAGTTTCGCCTCCAATGAGCAGTTCTTC | CASSFASNEQFF
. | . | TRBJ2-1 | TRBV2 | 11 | TGTGCCAGCAGTGGATACAATGAGCAGTTCTTC | CASSGYNEQFF
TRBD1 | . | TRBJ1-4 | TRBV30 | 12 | TGTGCCTATGGACAGGGGGATGAAAAACTGTTTTTT | CAYGQGDEKLFF
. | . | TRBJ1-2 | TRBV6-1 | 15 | TGTGCCAGCAGTGAAGACCTCGGCTCCTGGGGTGGCTACACCTTC | CASSEDLGSWGGYTF